These 11 T cell receptor beta chains were sequenced from one sample in a study of vaccination and CD4 T cells after COVID-19. The treatment here: approximately 11-day PBMC culture with coronavirus spike peptide pools or control peptides (ViraFEST assay). These receptors have no identified antigens. Cultured CD4+ T-cell DNA underwent Oncomine TCR Beta short-read sequencing. TCRdb re-called the PCR reads through MiXCR, storing one row per CDR3 protein. The table records about 19,000 distinct CDR3 sequences, about two fifths of them present only once. Sequenced: cultured CD4+ T cells from blood. The receptors derive from a human donor with COVID-19.

V gene TRBV7-2 combines with J gene TRBJ1-4; maybe TRBD1 (5 bases). In germline, CDR1 is SGHTA, CDR2 FQGNSA. Trimming pared 2 bases from V and 7 bases from J, leaving 8 bases between. This CDR3 contains 13 residues. CDR3 sequence: CASSLKRGEKLFF. The CDR3 DNA is TGTGCCAGCAGCTTAAAAAGGGGTGAAAAACTGTTTTTT.

V gene TRBV6-1 combines with J gene TRBJ2-7; unclear D gene. Per germline, CDR1 MNHNS and CDR2 SASEGT. Trimming took off 3 bases at V and 2 bases at J, with 5 bases between the two ends. The CDR3 is made up of 12 amino acids. CDR3 loop: CASSDYTYEQYF. For the CDR3, the DNA is TGTGCCAGCAGTGATTACACCTACGAGCAGTACTTC.

This clonotype showed up just once. The chain has TRBV6-1 and TRBJ2-2; 8 nucleotides align to TRBD1. V lost 7 bases, J lost 4 bases, and 8 bases stayed unmatched. CDR1 and CDR2 from the germline V gene are MNHNS and SASEGT. The CDR3 contains 15 residues. DNA for the CDR3: TGTGCCAGCAATACAGGGGGAAAAGGCACCGGGGAGCTGTTTTTT. Its protein is CASNTGGKGTGELFF.

The DNA of the CDR3 is TGTGCCAGCAGTTTAAAGTCTGCCAATTCACCCCTCCACTTT. This encodes CASSLKSANSPLHF. This sequence joins TRBV12-3 or TRBV12-4 and TRBJ1-6; unclear D gene. The CDR3 extends over 14 amino acids. Trimming shortened V by 2 bases and J by 7 bases, and 9 bases separated the two germline ends.

The chain links TRBV27 to TRBJ2-6; the D call may be TRBD1 or TRBD2 (5 bases each). CDR1 is MNHEY and CDR2 is SMNVEV in the germline V gene (reference sequence). This CDR3 has 15 residues. The V end lost 11 bases, the J end lost 0 bases, and 14 bases lay between the germline ends. The CDR3 DNA sequence: TGTGCCGTGCGAGGGGTCCTCTCTGGGGCCAACGTCCTGACTTTC. This sequence encodes CAVRGVLSGANVLTF. Filled out from reference TRBV27 and TRBJ2-6, the complete variable domain reads EAQVTQNPRYLITVTGKKLTVTCSQNMNHEYMSWYRQDPGLGLRQIYYSMNVEVTDKGDVPEGYKVSRKEKRNFPLILESPSPNQTSLYFCAVRGVLSGANVLTFGAGSRLTVL.

This chain connects TRBV7-2 to TRBJ1-3; D perhaps matches TRBD1 (5 bases). This CDR3 spans 14 amino acids. Germline V gene sequence: CDR1 SGHTA, CDR2 FQGNSA. V was trimmed by 5 bases and J by 6 bases, leaving 14 bases between them. The CDR3 region is CASSPGVRENTIYF. The CDR3 bases are TGTGCCAGCAGCCCGGGGGTCCGAGAAAACACCATATATTTT. Variable domain in full (rest from reference TRBV7-2 and TRBJ1-3): GAGVSQSPSNKVTEKGKDVELRCDPISGHTALYWYRQSLGQGLEFLIYFQGNSAPDKSGLPSDRFSAERTGGSVSTLTIQRTQQEDSAVYLCASSPGVRENTIYFGEGSWLTVV.

The chain uses TRBV5-1 and TRBJ2-1; a weak D match, TRBD1 (6 bases). This CDR3 contains 15 residues. Germline V gives CDR1 SGHRS, CDR2 YFSETQ. V lost 4 bases to trimming and J lost 6 bases, with 17 bases between them. DNA of the CDR3: TGCGCCAGCAGCCTGGGGGCAGGCAAGAGCAATGAGCAGTTCTTC. Amino acids: CASSLGAGKSNEQFF.

The chain joins TRBV6-1 to TRBJ2-2, with 8 positions matching TRBD2. Looked up from germline, CDR1 is MNHNS and CDR2 is SASEGT. The trim removed 8 bases at V and 6 bases at J, leaving 2 bases unmatched. This CDR3 has 12 amino acids. CDR3 in amino acids: CASWRGAGELFF. The CDR3 bases are TGTGCCAGCTGGCGGGGGGCCGGGGAGCTGTTTTTT.

This clonotype was seen just once. This chain uses TRBV18 with TRBJ2-3; TRBD2 aligns across 15 bases. The ends lost 3 bases at V and 0 bases at J; junction bases unmatched: 4. The CDR3 length is 18 residues. Germline lookup yields CDR1 KGHSH and CDR2 LQKENI. The CDR3 region has the DNA TGTGCCAGCTCACCGAGGACTAGCGGGGGGGAGAGCACAGATACGCAGTATTTT. Residues: CASSPRTSGGESTDTQYF.

CDR3 loop: CSARRMAGATDTQYF. CDR3 nucleotides: TGCAGTGCTCGACGGATGGCGGGGGCCACAGATACGCAGTATTTT. J is TRBJ2-3 and V is TRBV20-1, with TRBD2 as a possible D gene (7 bases). V gave up 5 bases and J gave up 2 bases, with 17 bases separating them. In germline, CDR1 is DFQATT, CDR2 SNEGSKA (reference sequence). The CDR3 contains 15 residues.

This clonotype was seen only a few times. The J gene is TRBJ2-3, the V gene TRBV6-1, with 12 bases matching TRBD2. Germline assignment: CDR1 MNHNS and CDR2 SASEGT. V dropped 6 bases and J dropped 10; count of bases not matched to a gene: 8. This CDR3 spans 14 amino acids. CDR3 DNA: TGTGCCAGCAGCCCCTCTAGCGGGGGGGTGGCGCAGTATTTT. Its translation: CASSPSSGGVAQYF.